The sequence of this T cell receptor (beta chain) was determined in a study of blood T cell repertoires in COVID-19 (dated by TCRdb to between 2020 and 2021). With regard to the full study: Collaborator samples came from the United States, Italy and Spain and covered acute and convalescent phases of COVID-19. Samples came from the ongoing ImmuneRACE study (first 160 participants) plus 1,254 subjects from 6 global collaborators. The repertoires were released in a freely available public database intended as a resource for research on the immune response to SARS-CoV-2. The dataset comprised deeply sampled blood TCRbeta repertoires from subjects exposed to, actively infected with, or recovered from COVID-19. The material from the prospective study consisted of cDNA or gDNA derived from T cells, B-cell-depleted T cells, or PBMCs. Where available, HLA class I and class II types were obtained from metadata supplied by the sample provider rather than from assay-based typing. The sample metadata nearly always contained a de-identified subject ID, COVID-19 status, age in years and sex. Paper-wide results and their limitations: Clinical and demographic metadata were provided uncurated, with the amount varying by source and participant.

At one collaborating source in Seattle, patients were enrolled during active infection and were followed longitudinally through the course of disease. The collaborating institutions used their own protocols to collect whole blood in K2EDTA tubes. For TCRbeta analysis, collaborators shipped samples in one of three forms: frozen whole blood, isolated PBMCs, or DNA extracted from either of those sample types. Details on this clone: The antigen this receptor binds is unknown. No much larger clone is present one base from it, and per-base qualities are unavailable.

The CDR3 contains 15 residues, cysteine and phenylalanine counted. The only DNA kept is the CDR3, 45 bases in frame from the first base. CDR1 and CDR2 (MGHDK, SYGVNS) derive from the germline V gene. The germline V end is reduced by 2 bases and the J end by 7 bases; junction bases left unmatched: 8. TCRbeta CDR3 regions were amplified from genomic DNA by means of the immunoSEQ Assay, a bias-controlled multiplex PCR. On the authors' methods: The number of nucleated cells in each sample was estimated from the amplification of reference gene primers within the assay. To quantify the absolute abundance of each unique TCRbeta CDR3 rearrangement, sequence reads were collapsed and filtered. Productive Simpson clonality was computed per sample as the square root of Simpson's diversity index over productive rearrangements. TCRdb provides this immuneACCESS table in a form limited to in-frame rearrangements. Some clones are lacking; in checked studies, under half of them reflect an unresolved V gene, and why the rest are absent is not known. V, J and clone size derive from that table, while D and trimming were established from the DNA sequence. This sample has 300,000 to 450,000 clones in its table, and about 90% of those were observed once. The ten largest account for about 9.4% of the sample.

The sequencing sample was made of peripheral blood. The TCR comes from a woman between 25 and 40 years old with COVID-19, enrolled during active disease. The rearranged chain carries TRBV25-1 and TRBJ1-3, with 7 junctional bases fitting TRBD1. The base sequence is TGTGCCAGCAGTGAAAGGGGACAGCTTGGCAACACCATATATTTT. The resulting protein is CASSERGQLGNTIYF.